The clone carrying this T cell receptor beta chain was recorded many times. Its target is not known. This same CDR3 is encoded by further DNA sequences in the sample. This sample is part of a study of beta chain features in type 1 diabetes. Study-wide context: Across the samples, some 99 million sorted cells were examined in total. Study-level points and caveats: A cDNA-based sequencing approach could over-represent cells with high TCR expression. The question of HLA type influencing TCRB rearrangement was one that remained unresolved here. A pattern of fewer insertions and more deletions at VDJ junctions was seen in type 1 diabetes patients.

The CDR3 totals 11 residues. Germline CDR1 is SGHRS and CDR2 is YFSETQ. Trimming stripped 0 bases from V and 4 bases from J, with 0 bases between. Isolated RNA was reverse transcribed in full, so expressed TCRB transcripts were sequenced. TCRdb's copy holds only in-frame clones and misses some; the assay was immunoSEQ multiplex PCR. The profile shows fewer than 500,000 clones, about 14% of them singletons. The rearrangement joins TRBV5-1 to TRBJ2-3, with D unclear. The TCR originated in a man aged 25 to 40 in good health. The sequenced material came from naive CD4+ T cells from blood. The CDR3 coding sequence is TGCGCCAGCAGCTTGGCAGATACGCAGTATTTT. It yields the protein CASSLADTQYF.